The sequence of this TCR beta chain was determined in a study of CD8 T cells in Susac syndrome. The authors sequenced TCR beta from blood CD8+ and CD4+ T cells. With random hexamers, reverse transcription was performed on about 0.5 to 1 ug of RNA. MiXCR was run by TCRdb on the immunoSEQ multiplex PCR reads, yielding one entry per CDR3 protein. This table has roughly 140,000 distinct CDR3 sequences, roughly 94% appearing once. The TCR originated in a human donor with multiple sclerosis. Sequencing input: CD8+ T cells from PBMCs.

For the CDR3, the DNA is TGCAGTGCGGGGGGGGACAGGCGGGTTTCTAATTCACCCCTCCACTTT. Protein product: CSAGGDRRVSNSPLHF. V is TRBV20-1 and J is TRBJ1-6; 8 bases agree with TRBD1. J gave up 6 bases and V 6 bases, and 13 bases lay outside the gene matches. CDR3 length equals 16 residues. CDR1 and CDR2 from the germline V gene are DFQATT and SNEGSKA (reference sequence).